The T cell receptor (beta chain) under discussion was sequenced for a study of blood T cell repertoires in COVID-19. Germline V lookup: CDR1 SEHNR, CDR2 FQNEAQ (reference sequence). This CDR3 spans 16 amino acids. Between the trimmed V and J ends, which lost 5 bases and 5 bases, there was a span of 18 bases. Cohort 3 recovery required two negative PCRs, clearance, or symptom resolution. Original data processing: Amplification from reference gene primers served as the basis for estimated nucleated cell counts. Sequenced by immunoSEQ multiplex PCR; TCRdb stores in-frame clones only, minus some. Clone size and the V and J calls come from that table; the DNA yielded D and trimming. In the table there are around 450,000 clones, 80% to 95% of which are singletons.

This receptor was taken from a man younger than 30 who had recovered from COVID-19. The chain uses TRBV7-9 and TRBJ1-4; no clear D gene. Sequenced: PBMCs or T cells enriched from blood (not recorded which). In DNA form, the CDR3 reads TGTGCCAGCAGCGTTGGGGTCTCCGCGGGAAATGAAAAACTGTTTTTT. This codes for CASSVGVSAGNEKLFF.